This T cell receptor beta chain was sequenced in a study of T cells in narcolepsy. Here immunoSEQ multiplex PCR was the method, and the copy in TCRdb shows in-frame clones only, minus some. The sample consists of 30,000 or so clones, roughly four fifths of them appearing once. The CDR3 contains 13 residues. Germline CDR1 is MNHNY and CDR2 is SVGAGI (reference sequence). V was clipped by 1 base and J by 6 bases; unmatched bases: 0. This TCR came from a human donor with narcolepsy. Sequencing was performed on CD45RA- memory CD4+ T cells from PBMCs. The rearrangement uses TRBV6-6 and TRBJ2-7; 10 nucleotides line up with TRBD1. The CDR3 DNA reads TGTGCCAGCAGTTACTGGACAGGGGGCGAGCAGTACTTC. It is translated as CASSYWTGGEQYF.